The 15 T cell receptor beta chains below all came from one sample that was sequenced in a study of T-cell memory formation after mild COVID-19. TCRdb passed the 5' RACE reads through MiXCR, listing each CDR3 protein once. The data show 400,000 to 450,000 distinct CDR3 sequences, roughly 17% seen once. The sequenced sample consisted of PBMCs or a T cell subset sorted from them (not recorded which). The receptor set was obtained from a man between 18 and 35 years old who had mild COVID-19 (a few samples of this study predate the infection). Cell type and time point are not known.

This clonotype was found a few times. This sequence joins TRBV5-1 and TRBJ1-2; 8 bases map to TRBD1. This CDR3 contains 12 residues. V was pared by 2 bases and J by 9 bases, with 3 bases of the junction left unmatched. The germline V gene encodes CDR1 SGHRS and CDR2 YFSETQ. The DNA for the CDR3 is TGCGCCAGCAGCTTCGGACAGGGAAGCTACACCTTC. Protein: CASSFGQGSYTF. Full variable domain (outside the CDR3, taken from reference TRBV5-1 and TRBJ1-2): KAGVTQTPRYLIKTRGQQVTLSCSPISGHRSVSWYQQTPGQGLQFLFEYFSETQRNKGNFPGRFSGRQFSNSRSEMNVSTLELGDSALYLCASSFGQGSYTFGSGTRLTVV.

The chain combines TRBV29-1 with TRBJ1-1; D is ambiguous. The CDR3 is made up of 13 amino acids. The germline CDR1 and CDR2 sequences are SQVTM and ANQGSEA. The ends were cut back, 0 bases at V and 2 bases at J, with 7 bases in the middle. CDR3 protein: CSVEDYRNTEAFF. CDR3 nucleotide sequence: TGCAGCGTTGAAGATTACAGAAACACTGAAGCTTTCTTT.

The chain recombines TRBV6-5 with TRBJ2-4; D gene unclear. V gave up 0 bases and J gave up 1 base, with 10 bases separating them. The CDR3 totals 16 residues. Germline assignment: CDR1 MNHEY and CDR2 SVGAGI. The CDR3 DNA sequence: TGTGCCAGCAGTTACTCGATGGGTCTTGCCAAAAACATTCAGTACTTC. Protein sequence: CASSYSMGLAKNIQYF.

The chain recombines TRBV9 with TRBJ1-1, with D possibly TRBD1 on 6 matching bases. There are 14 residues in the CDR3. V was clipped by 0 bases and J by 8 bases, with 14 bases between them. Per the germline V gene, CDR1 is SGDLS and CDR2 is YYNGEE. In nucleotides, the CDR3 is TGTGCCAGCAGCGTAGCGGGGGGCGGCGGCGAAGCTTTCTTT. Its protein product is CASSVAGGGGEAFF.

This clonotype was observed a handful of times. The chain links TRBV20-1 to TRBJ1-6; TRBD1 might be the D (6 bases). The CDR3 length is 16 residues. Trimming cost V 6 bases and J 4 bases, with 19 bases left between them. The V gene's germline CDR1 is DFQATT and CDR2 SNEGSKA (reference sequence). Written as DNA, the CDR3 is TGCAGTGCCCAGACGGGGGGGCTTCGGTATAATTCACCCCTCCACTTT. This codes for CSAQTGGLRYNSPLHF.

The chain joins TRBV14 to TRBJ2-1, with TRBD1 identical over 9 bases. CDR3 length equals 15 residues. After removal of 3 bases from V and 14 bases from J, the junction contained 14 bases not matched to a gene. Germline V gives CDR1 SGHDN, CDR2 FVKESK. This CDR3 is CASSHRDREGGYEFF. The DNA of the CDR3 is TGTGCCAGCAGCCACCGGGACAGGGAAGGAGGGTATGAGTTCTTC.

This clonotype showed up just a few times. The rearrangement joins TRBV29-1 to TRBJ1-1; possibly TRBD1 for D (5 bases). The germline CDR1 and CDR2 sequences are SQVTM and ANQGSEA. Deletions cut 4 bases from V and 5 bases from J, with 11 bases between. This CDR3 spans 12 amino acids. The CDR3 loop is CSVVGERTEAFF. As DNA, the CDR3 is TGCAGCGTTGTGGGGGAGAGGACTGAAGCTTTCTTT. The full variable domain, completed using reference TRBV29-1 and TRBJ1-1, is SAVISQKPSRDICQRGTSLTIQCQVDSQVTMMFWYRQQPGQSLTLIATANQGSEATYESGFVIDKFPISRPNLTFSTLTVSNMSPEDSSIYLCSVVGERTEAFFGQGTRLTVV.

The chain joins TRBV20-1 to TRBJ2-1, with D unclear. The germline V gene has CDR1 DFQATT and CDR2 SNEGSKA (reference sequence). Between the trimmed V and J ends, which lost 3 bases and 7 bases, there was a span of 10 bases. The CDR3 has 12 amino acids. The CDR3 sequence: CSARHRLNEQFF. The DNA of the CDR3 is TGCAGTGCTAGGCACCGATTGAATGAGCAGTTCTTC.

The chain couples TRBV20-1 to TRBJ2-7; D call uncertain. Per the germline V gene, CDR1 is DFQATT and CDR2 is SNEGSKA (reference sequence). The CDR3 has 15 residues. V lost 1 base to trimming and J lost 3 bases, with 16 bases between them. In DNA, the CDR3 is TGCAGTGCTAGAGGAAGAGAGACCGTCTACTACGAGCAGTACTTC. It yields the protein CSARGRETVYYEQYF.

A few counts support this clonotype. The chain couples TRBV7-2 to TRBJ2-1; D may be TRBD1 (8 bases). The CDR3 covers 14 residues. V shed 10 bases and J shed 6 bases, with 19 bases lying between them. Germline V gene data show CDR1 as SGHTA and CDR2 as FQGNSA. The CDR3 DNA is TGTGCCACCCACAGGGGGGGGGCACTCAATGAGCAGTTCTTC. Amino acid sequence: CATHRGGALNEQFF.

This clonotype was detected many times. The junction does not match germline at one end; this may be a read error. J is TRBJ2-1 and V is TRBV12-3 or TRBV12-4; TRBD2 matches 8 bases. The CDR3 length is 13 residues. CDR3 residues: CASSLGGTSRALF. CDR3 DNA sequence: TGTGCCAGCAGTTTAGGCGGGACTAGTAGGGCGCTCTTC.

This clonotype was found a few times. In nucleotides, the CDR3 is TGCAGCGTCGTCCGGGACAGTTACAATGAGCAGTTCTTC. Its protein is CSVVRDSYNEQFF. The chain combines TRBV29-1 with TRBJ2-1, with 7 bases that match TRBD1. The CDR3 extends over 13 amino acids. The trim removed 6 bases at V and 4 bases at J, leaving 6 bases unmatched. Germline V gene lookup returns CDR1 SQVTM and CDR2 ANQGSEA.

A few counts support this clonotype. The chain is built from TRBV7-9 and TRBJ2-1; D tentatively fits TRBD1 or TRBD2 (5 bases each). The CDR3 totals 16 residues. The germline V gene encodes CDR1 SEHNR and CDR2 FQNEAQ (reference sequence). The ends were cut back, 5 bases at V and 8 bases at J, with 22 bases in the middle. DNA of the CDR3: TGTGCCAGCAGCCCCACGGCCTCGGGGCCAATCGATGAGCAGTTCTTC. As protein: CASSPTASGPIDEQFF.

This clonotype came up a few times. CDR3 sequence (DNA): TGTGCCAGCAGTTACTCTATTCTGGATACGCAGTATTTT. Protein product: CASSYSILDTQYF. The rearrangement links TRBV6-5 to TRBJ2-3, with D unclear. CDR1 and CDR2 (germline): MNHEY, SVGAGI. The V and J ends lost 0 bases and 6 bases respectively, with 7 bases between them. The CDR3 extends over 13 amino acids.

This clonotype was counted many times. The chain recombines TRBV5-6 with TRBJ2-7; weak D call: TRBD2 (6 bases). The V gene lost 1 base and the J gene lost 5 bases, with 13 bases spanning the gap. CDR1 is SGHDT, CDR2 YYEEEE, per germline. The CDR3 length is 14 residues. CDR3 in DNA: TGTGCCAGCAGCTTGCCCGGGGGTCCCCACGAGCAGTACTTC. Protein product: CASSLPGGPHEQYF.